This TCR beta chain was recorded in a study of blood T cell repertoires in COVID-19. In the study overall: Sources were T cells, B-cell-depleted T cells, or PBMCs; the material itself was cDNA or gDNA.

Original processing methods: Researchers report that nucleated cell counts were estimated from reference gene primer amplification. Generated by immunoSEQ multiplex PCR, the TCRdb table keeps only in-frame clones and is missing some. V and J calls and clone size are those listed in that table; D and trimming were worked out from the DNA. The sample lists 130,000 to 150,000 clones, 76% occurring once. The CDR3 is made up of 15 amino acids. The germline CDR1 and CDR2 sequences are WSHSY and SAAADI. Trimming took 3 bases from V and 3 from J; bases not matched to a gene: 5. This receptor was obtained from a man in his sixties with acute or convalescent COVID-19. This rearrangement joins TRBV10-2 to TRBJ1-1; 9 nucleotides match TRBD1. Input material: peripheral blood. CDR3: CASSDARQGDTEAFF. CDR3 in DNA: TGCGCCAGCAGTGATGCTAGACAGGGGGACACTGAAGCTTTCTTT.